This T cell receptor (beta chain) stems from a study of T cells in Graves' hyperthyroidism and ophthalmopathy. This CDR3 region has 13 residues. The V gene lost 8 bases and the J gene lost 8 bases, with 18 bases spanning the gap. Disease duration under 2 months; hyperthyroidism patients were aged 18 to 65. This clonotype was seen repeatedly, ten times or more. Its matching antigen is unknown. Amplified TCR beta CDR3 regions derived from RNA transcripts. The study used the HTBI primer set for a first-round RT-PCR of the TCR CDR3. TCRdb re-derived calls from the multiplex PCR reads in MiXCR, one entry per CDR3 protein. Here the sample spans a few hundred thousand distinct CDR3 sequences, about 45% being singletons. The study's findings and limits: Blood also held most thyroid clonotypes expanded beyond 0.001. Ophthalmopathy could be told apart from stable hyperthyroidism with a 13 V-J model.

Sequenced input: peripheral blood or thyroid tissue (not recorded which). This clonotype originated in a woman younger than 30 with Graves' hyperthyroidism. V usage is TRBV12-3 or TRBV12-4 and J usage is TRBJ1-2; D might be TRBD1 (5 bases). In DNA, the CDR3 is TGTGCCAGCCGGCCTCAGGGTATTCAGGGCTACACCTTC. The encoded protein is CASRPQGIQGYTF.